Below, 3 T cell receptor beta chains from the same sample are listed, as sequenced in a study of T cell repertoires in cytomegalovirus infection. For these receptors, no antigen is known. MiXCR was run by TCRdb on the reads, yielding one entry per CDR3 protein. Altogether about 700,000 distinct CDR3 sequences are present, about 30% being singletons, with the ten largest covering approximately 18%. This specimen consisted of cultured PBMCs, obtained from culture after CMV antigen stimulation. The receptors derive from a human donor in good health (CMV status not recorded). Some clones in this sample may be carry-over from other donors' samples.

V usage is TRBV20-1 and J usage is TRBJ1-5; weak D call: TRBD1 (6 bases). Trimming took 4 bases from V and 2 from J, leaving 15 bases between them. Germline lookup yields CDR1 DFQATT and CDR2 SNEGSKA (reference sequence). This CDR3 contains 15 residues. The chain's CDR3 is CSATRGGIGNQPQHF. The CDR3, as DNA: TGCAGTGCTACCAGAGGGGGGATTGGCAATCAGCCCCAGCATTTT.

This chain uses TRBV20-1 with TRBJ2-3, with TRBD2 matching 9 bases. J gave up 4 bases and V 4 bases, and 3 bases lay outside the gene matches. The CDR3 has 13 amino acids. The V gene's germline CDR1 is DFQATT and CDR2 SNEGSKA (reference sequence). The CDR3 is CSAISGSSDTQYF. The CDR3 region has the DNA TGCAGTGCTATTAGCGGGAGCTCAGATACGCAGTATTTT.

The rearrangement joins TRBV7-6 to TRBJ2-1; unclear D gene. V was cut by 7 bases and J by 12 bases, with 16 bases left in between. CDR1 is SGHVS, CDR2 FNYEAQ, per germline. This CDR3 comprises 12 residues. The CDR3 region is CASTPGRTRQFF. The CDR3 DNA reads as TGTGCCAGCACCCCCGGGCGAACAAGGCAGTTCTTC.